This TCR beta chain derives from a study of blood T cells in healthy people across ages. Collection of 8.5 to 10 milliliters of peripheral blood was performed for each donor. Total RNA, at least 5.5 micrograms per sample, was extracted from PBMCs. Concerning this clonotype itself: At one end, the junction sequence differs from germline, possibly due to a read error.

The second PCR ran roughly 6 to 11 cycles with a sample-barcoded 5' primer and J-beta primers. A single record per CDR3 protein comes from TCRdb applying MiXCR to the 5' RACE reads. The repertoire holds fewer than 900,000 distinct CDR3 sequences, with 49% as singletons. The TCR sequence derives from a woman aged 55-75 years in good health. The source material was blood.

The CDR3 DNA follows: TGTGCCAGCAGCCCGCGACAGGGGATGGGTCAAGGGACCCAGTACTTC. Its translation is CASSPRQGMGQGTQYF. The rearrangement links TRBV4-2 to TRBJ2-7, with 8 bases aligning to TRBD1. The better agreement between TRBJ2-5 and the DNA end casts doubt on the J call. The V gene's germline CDR1 is LGHNA and CDR2 YNFKEQ. This CDR3 comprises 16 residues.